Listed below are T cell receptor beta chains from one sample, sequenced in a study of CD8 T cells in ankylosing spondylitis. MiXCR was run by TCRdb on the 5' RACE reads, yielding one entry per CDR3 protein. The sample contains fewer than 250,000 distinct CDR3 sequences, 15% to 20% of which appear only once. The sequenced material came from blood, either unsorted or a sorted T cell fraction (not recorded which). These receptors all come from a male donor with ankylosing spondylitis. Both conserved end residues are part of each CDR3. The D gene is left open where the match is weak. Size tells how often a clone was seen (once, few, many) or the class of an expanded clone, and some rows leave it out.

d_call	v_call	clone_size	j_call	cdr3_aa	cdr3_nt
NA	TRBV6-2/TRBV6-3	few	TRBJ2-7	CASSSSPWGDYEQYF	TGTGCCAGCAGTTCCAGCCCCTGGGGCGATTACGAGCAGTACTTC
NA	TRBV12-3/TRBV12-4	once	TRBJ1-1	CASSLGGEYTEAFF	TGTGCCAGCAGTTTAGGGGGGGAGTACACTGAAGCTTTCTTT
TRBD2	TRBV4-3	NA	TRBJ2-5	CASSQDTPDRLAGQETQYF	TGCGCCAGCAGCCAAGACACCCCTGACAGACTAGCGGGACAAGAGACCCAGTACTTC
TRBD1	TRBV11-3	few	TRBJ2-7	CASSSRDSANYEQYF	TGTGCCAGCAGCTCCAGGGACAGTGCGAACTACGAGCAGTACTTC
TRBD2	TRBV6-2/TRBV6-3	few	TRBJ2-5	CASSGLAGVAETQYF	TGTGCCAGCAGCGGGCTAGCGGGAGTGGCAGAGACCCAGTACTTC
TRBD1	TRBV20-1	NA	TRBJ2-5	CSATGEDMETQYF	TGCAGTGCGACAGGGGAGGATATGGAGACCCAGTACTTC
TRBD1	TRBV29-1	NA	TRBJ1-2	CSERTGDGYTF	TGCAGCGAGAGGACAGGGGATGGCTACACCTTC
NA	TRBV29-1	few	TRBJ2-3	CSVEAVNTDTQYF	TGCAGCGTGGAGGCGGTTAACACAGATACGCAGTATTTT
NA	TRBV12-3/TRBV12-4	few	TRBJ1-4	CASSPTPMEAIATNEKLFF	TGTGCCAGCAGTCCAACTCCTATGGAGGCTATCGCAACTAATGAAAAACTGTTTTTT
NA	TRBV6-5	NA	TRBJ1-2	CASSYSIPVNYGYTF	TGTGCCAGCAGTTACTCGATTCCGGTTAACTATGGCTACACCTTC
NA	TRBV6-1	few	TRBJ1-4	CASSPGEIEKLFF	TGTGCCAGCAGCCCGGGCGAAATAGAAAAACTGTTTTTT
NA	TRBV4-1	many	TRBJ2-7	CASSQRTETEQYF	TGCGCCAGCAGCCAACGGACAGAAACCGAGCAGTACTTC
NA	TRBV7-2	NA	TRBJ1-2	CASSWSHEDYGYTF	TGTGCCAGCAGTTGGAGCCACGAGGACTATGGCTACACCTTC
NA	TRBV2	NA	TRBJ2-4	CASSTSEGLAKNIQYF	TGTGCCAGCAGCACTTCAGAGGGACTAGCCAAAAACATTCAGTACTTC
TRBD2	TRBV12-3/TRBV12-4	few	TRBJ2-7	CASSQEGLAGSYEQYF	TGTGCCAGCAGTCAAGAAGGACTAGCGGGGTCCTACGAGCAGTACTTC
NA	TRBV6-6	NA	TRBJ2-3	CATAGLSTDTQYF	TGTGCCACCGCGGGACTCAGCACAGATACGCAGTATTTT
TRBD2	TRBV4-3	NA	TRBJ2-1	CPSSLWASGSYNEQFF	TGCCCCAGCAGCCTCTGGGCTAGCGGGAGCTACAATGAGCAGTTCTTC
TRBD2	TRBV6-4	many	TRBJ2-1	CASSERGGHNEQFF	TGTGCCAGCAGTGAGCGGGGGGGCCACAATGAGCAGTTCTTC
TRBD1	TRBV24-1	few	TRBJ2-2	CATSDSQGFSGELFF	TGTGCCACCAGTGATTCACAGGGGTTTTCCGGGGAGCTGTTTTTT
TRBD2	TRBV6-1	NA	TRBJ2-3	CASSGRLAGDGDTQYF	TGTGCCAGCAGTGGGCGACTAGCGGGAGATGGGGATACGCAGTATTTT
NA	TRBV28	NA	TRBJ2-1	CASSLSEGGYNEQFF	TGTGCCAGCAGTTTATCGGAGGGAGGCTACAATGAGCAGTTCTTC
NA	TRBV20-1	NA	TRBJ1-2	CSARSLTTGADGYTF	TGCAGTGCTAGATCCCTAACCACGGGGGCGGATGGCTACACCTTC